A selection of T cell receptor beta chains follows, all from one sample in a study of T cell changes during pregnancy in multiple sclerosis. Repertoires were generated with immunoSEQ multiplex PCR, while TCRdb's copy carries only in-frame clones and drops some. The data show approximately 100,000 clones, about nine tenths seen once. This specimen consisted of peripheral blood, obtained after pregnancy. The receptors come from a female donor with multiple sclerosis, enrolled in a pregnancy study. Each CDR3 is given without its conserved first and last residue.

v_gene	j_gene	CDR3aa
TRBV2	TRBJ1-5	ASSEEYSPNQPQH
TRBV5-1	TRBJ2-5	ASSLGGRNQETQY
TRBV15	TRBJ2-1	ATSRRLQAGDEQF
TRBV6-5	TRBJ1-3	ASSRRGSGNTIY
TRBV10-3	TRBJ1-5	ATGTGASNQPQH
TRBV6-5	TRBJ1-4	ASTLSATNEKLF
TRBV7-2	TRBJ1-2	ASSPDRNYGYT
TRBV15	TRBJ2-3	ATSTRLAGGIRTDTQY
TRBV5-4	TRBJ2-1	ATGTGGYNEQF
TRBV5-8	TRBJ1-1	ASSPGLSLVPGEAF
TRBV9	TRBJ1-2	ASSTLGAGGLGYT
TRBV11-2	TRBJ2-3	ASRDRQGFPDTQY
TRBV2	TRBJ2-3	ASSGKTSLVTDTQY
TRBV2	TRBJ1-3	ASSVTGSSGNTIY
TRBV5-6	TRBJ1-1	ASSFGSNPNTEAF
TRBV5-1	TRBJ2-2	ASSAGTSGGAGELF
TRBV10-2	TRBJ2-1	ASGLPWNEQF
TRBV6-5	TRBJ2-7	ASSFQTGSSYEQY
TRBV7-3	TRBJ1-1	ASSLDRDTEAF
TRBV7-2	TRBJ1-6	ASSLGHHNSPLH
TRBV5-6	TRBJ2-7	ASSLVGGQGKGHEQY
TRBV19	TRBJ1-2	ASSGQGLASNYGYT
TRBV2	TRBJ1-1	ASSLGVGTEAF
TRBV6-5	TRBJ1-2	ASSYSQISNYGYT
TRBV6-4	TRBJ2-2	ASSPGVGELF
TRBV9	TRBJ2-1	ASSVAFSNIDNEQF
TRBV5-1	TRBJ1-5	ASSLEPGASIQPQH
TRBV27	TRBJ2-3	ASSLLGTDTQY